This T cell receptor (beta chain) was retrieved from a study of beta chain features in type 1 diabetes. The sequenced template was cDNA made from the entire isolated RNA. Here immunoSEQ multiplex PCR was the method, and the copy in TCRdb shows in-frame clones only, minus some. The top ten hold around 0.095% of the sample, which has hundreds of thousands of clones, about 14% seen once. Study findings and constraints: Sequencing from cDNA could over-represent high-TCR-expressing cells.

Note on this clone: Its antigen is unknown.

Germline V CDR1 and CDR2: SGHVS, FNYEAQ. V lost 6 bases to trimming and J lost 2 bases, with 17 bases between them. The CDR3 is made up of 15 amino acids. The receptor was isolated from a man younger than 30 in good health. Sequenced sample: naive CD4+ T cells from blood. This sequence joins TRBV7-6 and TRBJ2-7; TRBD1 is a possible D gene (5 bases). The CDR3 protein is CASSLGTGSTYEQYF. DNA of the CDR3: TGTGCCAGCAGTTTGGGAACAGGTAGTACCTACGAGCAGTACTTC.